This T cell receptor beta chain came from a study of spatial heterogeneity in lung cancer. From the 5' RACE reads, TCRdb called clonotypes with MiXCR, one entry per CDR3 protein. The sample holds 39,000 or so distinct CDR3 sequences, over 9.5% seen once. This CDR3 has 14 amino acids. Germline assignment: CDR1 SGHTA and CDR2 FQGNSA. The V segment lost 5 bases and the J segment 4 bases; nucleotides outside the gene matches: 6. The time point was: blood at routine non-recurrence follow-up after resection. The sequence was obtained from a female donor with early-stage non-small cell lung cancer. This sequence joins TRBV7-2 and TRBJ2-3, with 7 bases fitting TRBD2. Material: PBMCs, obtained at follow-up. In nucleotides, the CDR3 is TGTGCCAGCAGCCAGGCGGCGGGGGCAGATACGCAGTATTTT. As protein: CASSQAAGADTQYF.